The TCR beta chain under discussion was sequenced for a study of identical twins. Findings of the study overall: Models came in too low on out-of-frame TCR alpha sharing in monozygotic twins. Excess twin sharing in beta out-of-frame sequences was weaker.

Healthy Caucasians made up all donors. The CDR3 has 16 amino acids. The germline V and J ends were trimmed by 2 bases and 0 bases, with 14 bases remaining between them. Germline V gene sequence: CDR1 SGHDT, CDR2 YYEEEE. Each CDR3 protein gets one entry after TCRdb re-called the 5' RACE reads with MiXCR. The sample records approximately 550,000 distinct CDR3 sequences, approximately 20% being singletons. Concerning this clonotype itself: The antigen is unknown.

These data also formed part of another study, on yellow fever vaccine responses in identical twins. That publication notes: Vaccine T cell responses of twins reportedly seemed partly convergent and partly personalized.

Material: CD4+ T cells sorted from blood. This chain connects TRBV5-6 to TRBJ2-5, with a weak D call TRBD1 (6 bases). This clonotype originated in a woman between 18 and 29 years old in good health. The DNA of the CDR3 is TGTGCCAGCAGCTTCTACCGGACAGCTTACCAAGAGACCCAGTACTTC. It yields the protein CASSFYRTAYQETQYF.